This passage covers 30 T cell receptor beta chains from one sample sequenced in a study of healthy donors' naive CD4 and CD8 T cells. TCR libraries were built from approximately 0.55 ug of total RNA by linear amplification. Each CDR3 protein is one row after TCRdb ran MiXCR on the reads. Found here are about 200,000 distinct CDR3 sequences, 74% of them singletons; the top ten hold approximately 2.5%. Source material: naive CD4+ and CD8+ T cells sorted from blood, pooled from several donors. These receptors originate from a pool of human donors in good health; the sample pools cells from several healthy donors.

The rearrangement joins TRBV6-1 to TRBJ2-7, with D possibly matching TRBD1 (6 bases). Trimming left V 1 base short and J 7 bases short, with 17 bases between. The germline CDR1 and CDR2 sequences are MNHNS and SASEGT. The CDR3 is made up of 15 amino acids. The CDR3 DNA follows: TGTGCCAGCAGTGAAGAAACAGGGTTATTTTTGGAGCAGTACTTC. Residues: CASSEETGLFLEQYF.

This sequence joins TRBV11-2 and TRBJ2-1, with TRBD2 identical over 11 bases. The CDR3 runs 17 residues. Germline V gives CDR1 SGHAT, CDR2 FQNNGV. The V gene end was trimmed by 0 bases and the J gene end by 9 bases; junction bases not matched to a gene: 10. The CDR3 loop reads CASSLELAGGKRLEQFF. The CDR3, as DNA: TGTGCCAGCAGCTTAGAGCTAGCGGGGGGCAAGCGGCTTGAGCAGTTCTTC.

V usage is TRBV27 and J usage is TRBJ2-3, with 13 bases lining up with TRBD2. This CDR3 region has 15 residues. Germline assignment: CDR1 MNHEY and CDR2 SMNVEV (reference sequence). V lost 7 bases and J lost 4; bases outside the gene matches: 5. CDR3 loop: CASIGLAGDADTQYF. Here the CDR3 DNA reads TGTGCCAGCATAGGACTAGCGGGAGACGCAGATACGCAGTATTTT.

The gene calls are TRBV25-1 and TRBJ1-4, with a tentative D call TRBD1 (5 bases). Trimming left V 2 bases short and J 8 bases short, with 9 bases between. The CDR3 is 13 residues long. Germline-derived CDR1 and CDR2 are MGHDK and SYGVNS. The CDR3 spells CASSEGGTEKLFF. DNA for the CDR3: TGTGCCAGCAGTGAAGGGGGGACCGAAAAACTGTTTTTT.

This clonotype came up once. The V gene is TRBV12-3 or TRBV12-4, the J gene TRBJ2-1, with D uncertain. The CDR3 has 12 amino acids. Trimming took off 5 bases at V and 7 bases at J, with 9 bases between the two ends. For the CDR3, the DNA is TGTGCCAGCAGTCCAAGACGTAATGAGCAGTTCTTC. Its translation is CASSPRRNEQFF.

Here the CDR3 reads CASSLDYYEQYF. In DNA, the CDR3 is TGTGCCAGCAGCTTAGACTACTACGAGCAGTACTTC. The V call is TRBV13, the J call TRBJ2-7; no firm D call. The CDR3 covers 12 residues. CDR1 and CDR2 from the germline V gene are PRHDT and FYEKMQ (reference sequence). V lost 1 base, J lost 3 bases, and 4 bases lay in between.

The chain is built from TRBV29-1 and TRBJ2-3; perhaps TRBD1 as D (6 bases). From germline, CDR1 is SQVTM and CDR2 ANQGSEA. Trimming removed 4 bases from V and 6 bases from J, with 11 bases in between. The CDR3 extends over 12 amino acids. The CDR3 sequence is CSVARGSDTQYF. Written as DNA, the CDR3 is TGCAGCGTTGCCAGGGGAAGCGATACGCAGTATTTT.

The chain carries TRBV21-1 and TRBJ2-3. TRBV21-1 is given as a pseudogene. The length of the CDR3 is 15 residues. For the CDR3, the DNA is TGTGCCAGCAGCAATGAAGCTGCTAGCACAGATACGCAGTATTTT. Translation gives CASSNEAASTDTQYF.

J is TRBJ1-2 and V is TRBV5-1, with D unclear. The CDR3 runs 14 residues. Trimming left V 4 bases short and J 7 bases short, with 17 bases between. The V gene's germline CDR1 is SGHRS and CDR2 YFSETQ. The CDR3: CASSPILPAGGYTF. The DNA for the CDR3 is TGCGCCAGCAGCCCAATCCTACCGGCGGGTGGCTACACCTTC. Using reference TRBV5-1 and TRBJ1-2 for the parts outside the CDR3, the full variable domain is KAGVTQTPRYLIKTRGQQVTLSCSPISGHRSVSWYQQTPGQGLQFLFEYFSETQRNKGNFPGRFSGRQFSNSRSEMNVSTLELGDSALYLCASSPILPAGGYTFGSGTRLTVV.

This rearrangement joins TRBV29-1 to TRBJ2-1; tentatively, D is TRBD1 (5 bases). The length of the CDR3 is 11 residues. Trimming took off 4 bases at V and 6 bases at J, with 7 bases between the two ends. CDR1 and CDR2 from the germline V gene are SQVTM and ANQGSEA. DNA for the CDR3: TGCAGCGTTGGACAGCCCAATGAGCAGTTCTTC. Translating it yields CSVGQPNEQFF.

The chain joins TRBV15 to TRBJ2-3; D is unresolved. The CDR3 totals 15 residues. Trimming shortened V by 5 bases and J by 2 bases, and 14 bases separated the two germline ends. CDR1 and CDR2 from the germline V gene are LNHNV and YYDKDF (reference sequence). CDR3 protein: CATSSSILATDTQYF. CDR3 bases: TGTGCCACCAGCTCATCTATTCTGGCCACAGATACGCAGTATTTT.

The V call is TRBV19, the J call TRBJ2-5; D gene ambiguous. The CDR3 has 13 residues. Between the trimmed V and J ends, which lost 3 bases and 5 bases, there was a span of 10 bases. The germline CDR1 and CDR2 sequences are LNHDA and SQIVND (reference sequence). The CDR3 nucleotides are TGTGCCAGTAGTATGCGGCCTCGGGAGACCCAGTACTTC. Translated: CASSMRPRETQYF.

This chain links TRBV12-3 or TRBV12-4 with TRBJ2-1, with 8 bases that match TRBD2. V shed 5 bases and J 10 bases; nucleotides not matched to a gene: 10. CDR3 length: 14 residues. CDR3 DNA: TGTGCCAGCAGTCCCGGGGGACTAGTAACAGAGCAGTTCTTC. Protein product: CASSPGGLVTEQFF.

The CDR3, as DNA: TGCAGCGTTGCCCGGGACTTAAAAAGGACTGAAGCTTTCTTT. Its translation is CSVARDLKRTEAFF. The gene calls are TRBV29-1 and TRBJ1-1, with D maybe TRBD1 (5 bases). Germline V gene lookup returns CDR1 SQVTM and CDR2 ANQGSEA. V lost 4 bases and J lost 5, with 17 bases in between. The CDR3 is made up of 14 amino acids.

This clonotype appeared a few times. This chain joins TRBV5-5 and TRBJ1-5; possible D gene TRBD1, 5 bases. The CDR3 sequence is 16 residues long. Germline lookup yields CDR1 SGHKS and CDR2 YYEKEE (reference sequence). The V gene lost 3 bases and the J gene lost 1 base, with 14 bases spanning the gap. The chain's CDR3 is CASSSDSSDSNQPQHF. Here the CDR3 DNA reads TGTGCCAGCAGCTCCGACAGCTCCGACAGCAATCAGCCCCAGCATTTT.

The V and J genes are TRBV19 and TRBJ2-7; 8 bases map to TRBD1. J was trimmed by 2 bases and V by 5 bases; bases with no gene match: 5. CDR1 and CDR2 (germline): LNHDA, SQIVND (reference sequence). The CDR3 loop spans 14 amino acids. In DNA, the CDR3 is TGTGCCAGTAGTCGACAGGGGTTGGCCTACGAGCAGTACTTC. Its protein is CASSRQGLAYEQYF.

This chain joins TRBV19 and TRBJ2-3, with 7 nucleotides matching TRBD2. V shed 6 bases and J 1 base; nucleotides not matched to a gene: 4. CDR3 length: 14 residues. Looked up from germline, CDR1 is LNHDA and CDR2 is SQIVND (reference sequence). DNA for the CDR3: TGTGCCAGTAGGCCTAGCGGTGGCACAGATACGCAGTATTTT. Amino acid sequence: CASRPSGGTDTQYF.

The J gene is TRBJ2-1, the V gene TRBV29-1, with TRBD1 matching 8 bases. J was trimmed by 3 bases and V by 5 bases; bases with no gene match: 3. The CDR3 is 13 amino acids. CDR1 and CDR2 from the germline V gene are SQVTM and ANQGSEA. Here the CDR3 DNA reads TGCAGCGTTCCCGGGACAGGCTACAATGAGCAGTTCTTC. This gives the protein CSVPGTGYNEQFF.

This clonotype appeared a single time. The chain is built from TRBV2 and TRBJ1-2; no reliable D call. V was pared by 1 base and J by 8 bases, with 11 bases between. Germline loops: CDR1 SNHLY, CDR2 FYNNEI. The CDR3 runs to 13 residues. The CDR3 nucleotides are TGTGCCAGCAGTGAAGACGGTTTAAGGGGCTACACCTTC. This gives the protein CASSEDGLRGYTF.

This clonotype was recorded only once. V is TRBV4-3 and J is TRBJ2-1, with D perhaps TRBD1 (6 bases). Trimming removed 4 bases at V and 0 bases at J, with 13 bases between. Germline V gene lookup returns CDR1 LGHNA and CDR2 YSLEER. CDR3 length equals 16 residues. The CDR3 nucleotides read TGCGCCAGCAGCCGGTCCCAGGGGAGCTCCTACAATGAGCAGTTCTTC. Translating gives CASSRSQGSSYNEQFF.

The chain combines TRBV7-8 with TRBJ2-7, with a weak D call TRBD1 (6 bases). CDR3 size: 14 residues. Germline V CDR1 and CDR2: SGHVS, FQNEAQ. With 5 bases removed from V and 7 bases from J, the gap between germline ends came to 18 bases. Here the CDR3 DNA reads TGTGCCAGCAGCCCCGAACGACAGGTTCGGGAGCAGTACTTC. Translation gives CASSPERQVREQYF.

The genes are TRBV10-3 and TRBJ2-3, with 8 positions matching TRBD1. CDR1 is ENHRY, CDR2 SYGVKD, per germline. V lost 3 bases and J lost 10; bases outside the gene matches: 12. The CDR3 contains 15 residues. The CDR3 loop reads CAISDPGQELVAQYF. As DNA, the CDR3 is TGTGCCATCAGTGACCCGGGACAGGAATTGGTGGCGCAGTATTTT.

The V and J genes are TRBV29-1 and TRBJ2-5; D remains unclear. With 4 bases removed from V and 1 base from J, the gap between germline ends came to 7 bases. This CDR3 has 12 residues. Germline CDR1 is SQVTM and CDR2 is ANQGSEA. CDR3 loop: CSVAPGQETQYF. In nucleotides, the CDR3 is TGCAGCGTTGCCCCGGGCCAAGAGACCCAGTACTTC.

The chain uses TRBV27 and TRBJ2-5, with D possibly being TRBD2 (6 bases). This CDR3 has 14 residues. Germline V gene data show CDR1 as MNHEY and CDR2 as SMNVEV (reference sequence). The V end lost 5 bases, the J end lost 5 bases, and 15 bases lay between the germline ends. The CDR3: CASSLTRHPETQYF. The CDR3 DNA is TGTGCCAGCAGTCTGACTAGGCACCCTGAGACCCAGTACTTC.

V gene TRBV19 combines with J gene TRBJ2-2, with TRBD1 matching over 7 bases. The J segment lost 3 bases and the V segment lost 6 bases, leaving 4 bases of the junction unmatched. Germline V gene sequence: CDR1 LNHDA, CDR2 SQIVND (reference sequence). The CDR3 length is 14 residues. The CDR3 DNA follows: TGTGCCAGTAGCCGGACAGGTTACACCGGGGAGCTGTTTTTT. It specifies CASSRTGYTGELFF.

The chain uses TRBV12-3 or TRBV12-4 and TRBJ1-6; D call uncertain. Trimming cost V 6 bases and J 3 bases, with 9 bases left between them. The CDR3 length is 14 residues. In DNA, the CDR3 is TGTGCCAGCAGCCCCCAGGTCTATAATTCACCCCTCCACTTT. As protein: CASSPQVYNSPLHF.

This clonotype was picked up one time. The J gene is TRBJ2-7, the V gene TRBV11-2; D is unclear. The CDR3 is made up of 12 amino acids. V lost 4 bases to trimming and J lost 6 bases, with 10 bases between them. The germline V gene has CDR1 SGHAT and CDR2 FQNNGV. For the CDR3, the DNA is TGTGCCAGCAGCTCTGGCCCGCTCGAGCAGTACTTC. Amino acids: CASSSGPLEQYF.

The chain has TRBV6-5 and TRBJ2-1; 9 positions agree with TRBD2. This CDR3 comprises 15 residues. After removal of 6 bases from V and 8 bases from J, the junction contained 11 bases not matched to a gene. The germline CDR1 and CDR2 sequences are MNHEY and SVGAGI. CDR3 sequence (DNA): TGTGCCAGCAGACCCAGGGGACTAGCTAGGGATGAGCAGTTCTTC. It is translated as CASRPRGLARDEQFF.

The V gene is TRBV10-3, the J gene TRBJ1-2, with D tentatively TRBD1 (6 bases). Germline CDR1 is ENHRY and CDR2 is SYGVKD. Trimming shortened V by 3 bases and J by 2 bases, and 7 bases separated the two germline ends. The CDR3 is 13 residues long. CDR3 sequence reads: CAISDTGNYGYTF. The CDR3 DNA follows: TGTGCCATCAGTGATACAGGGAACTATGGCTACACCTTC.

The chain has TRBV29-1 and TRBJ2-7; no reliable D call. With 6 bases removed from V and 7 bases from J, the gap between germline ends came to 13 bases. Germline V CDR1 and CDR2: SQVTM, ANQGSEA. The CDR3 is made up of 11 amino acids. The CDR3 spells CSVGPVEEQYF. DNA for the CDR3: TGCAGCGTGGGCCCCGTGGAAGAGCAGTACTTC.